This T cell receptor beta chain was obtained from a study of graft-versus-host responses after intestinal transplantation. Study-wide context: Transplant recipients had multivisceral, liver-intestinal, or isolated intestinal grafts. Study-level results: GvH clones turned up in recipient marrow; some had shown up first in ileum or blood. Allografts from individuals with graft-donor T cell macrochimerism displayed high graft-versus-host to host-versus-graft clonal ratios.

Produced via immunoSEQ multiplex PCR; TCRdb's table is partial and in-frame only. Of approximately 60,000 clones listed, about nine tenths are singletons. Investigators treated the graft tissue so that it released intraepithelial and lamina propria lymphocytes. A note on this clone: Its antigen is undetermined.

The sequencing here drew on ileum tissue, taken less than 400 days after transplant. The TCR originated in a human patient who received an intestinal transplant, so some T cells may come from the graft donor.

CDR3 nucleotides: TGCGCCAGCAGCTTGACAGGTTTCACAGATACGCAGTATTTT. Amino acid sequence: CASSLTGFTDTQYF. V and J are TRBV5-1 and TRBJ2-3; possible D gene TRBD1, 5 bases. Trimming stripped 1 base from V and 2 bases from J, with 8 bases between. CDR3 length equals 14 residues. Germline V gene sequence: CDR1 SGHRS, CDR2 YFSETQ.